The following is a T cell receptor beta chain sequence with its context. What it binds is not known. This sample was included in a study of T cell responses to AZD1222 COVID-19 vaccine. The CDR3 extends over 12 amino acids. Germline assignment: CDR1 MDHEN and CDR2 SYDVKM. V lost 3 bases to trimming and J lost 5 bases; unmatched junction nucleotides: 0. The assay was immunoSEQ multiplex PCR, and TCRdb's table has in-frame clones only and misses some. The data show approximately 68,000 clones, approximately 90% seen once. Study-level points and caveats: Unmutated variant regions are reportedly targeted by nearly half of spike-specific TCRs. Spike-specific TCR breadth and depth both grew after two AZD1222 doses. Mostly white British, mostly female donors; authors suggested clonal diversity may be underestimated.

This receptor was obtained from an adult in good health. Sequenced material: peripheral blood, taken on day 0 of AZD1222 vaccination. This rearrangement joins TRBV28 to TRBJ2-7, with 8 nucleotides matching TRBD2. CDR3 amino acids: CASSFSGDEQYF. CDR3 bases: TGTGCCAGCAGTTTTAGCGGGGACGAGCAGTACTTC.